The 27 T cell receptor beta chains in this list originate from one sample, sequenced in a study of glioma-infiltrating T cells. TCR alpha and beta CDR3 regions were amplified from RNA using iRepertoire nested multiplex PCR. TCRdb called the multiplex PCR reads again in MiXCR, with one record for every CDR3 protein. The repertoire holds 100,000 to 150,000 distinct CDR3 sequences, 23% seen once, with nearly 15% in the top ten. Sequencing input: glioma tissue, nonneoplastic brain tissue, or PBMCs (not recorded which). Receptor source: a human donor with low-grade glioma or glioblastoma, undergoing nonglioma brain surgery, or in good health (not recorded which).

This clonotype was counted a few times. Possible read error: a much larger clone is one base away. The chain links TRBV3-1 to TRBJ2-1, with D tentatively TRBD2 (6 bases). Germline CDR1 reads LGHDT; CDR2 reads YNNKEL (reference sequence). The V and J ends lost 3 bases and 14 bases respectively, with 17 bases between them. There are 13 residues in the CDR3. The CDR3 region is CASSHGQRAEEFF. CDR3 nucleotide sequence: TGTGCCAGCAGCCACGGTCAGCGGGCGGAGGAGTTCTTC.

The sample holds a few counts of this clonotype. The gene calls are TRBV19 and TRBJ2-1; TRBD2 matches at 7 bases. After removal of 6 bases from V and 9 bases from J, the junction contained 17 bases not matched to a gene. The CDR3 is 16 residues long. The germline gives CDR1 LNHDA, CDR2 SQIVND (reference sequence). CDR3 loop: CASSILGSGIQSEQFF. CDR3 nucleotides: TGTGCCAGTAGCATCCTAGGAAGCGGGATCCAGAGTGAGCAGTTCTTC.

In this sample, this clonotype turned up many times. The V and J genes are TRBV19 and TRBJ1-5; perhaps TRBD1 as D (5 bases). This CDR3 spans 14 amino acids. Germline V gene sequence: CDR1 LNHDA, CDR2 SQIVND (reference sequence). Between the trimmed V and J ends, which lost 7 bases and 4 bases, there was a span of 14 bases. In nucleotides, the CDR3 is TGTGCCAGTACCCTTACAGGAATGAATCAGCCCCAGCATTTT. As protein: CASTLTGMNQPQHF.

The rearrangement joins TRBV6-1 to TRBJ2-5; unclear D gene. Trimming pared 6 bases from V and 0 bases from J, leaving 14 bases between. Germline V gene lookup returns CDR1 MNHNS and CDR2 SASEGT. CDR3 length: 15 amino acids. Here the CDR3 reads CASSPEIVYQETQYF. CDR3 nucleotide sequence: TGTGCCAGCAGCCCAGAGATAGTGTACCAAGAGACCCAGTACTTC.

V is TRBV4-1 and J is TRBJ1-3, with 9 bases fitting TRBD1. After removal of 0 bases from V and 4 bases from J, the junction contained 7 bases not matched to a gene. From germline, CDR1 is MGHRA and CDR2 YSYEKL. The CDR3 has 17 residues. The CDR3: CASSQERNRGPGNTIYF. CDR3 DNA: TGCGCCAGCAGCCAAGAACGGAACAGGGGGCCCGGAAACACCATATATTTT.

The genes are TRBV29-1 and TRBJ2-7, with D possibly matching TRBD2 (5 bases). V lost 2 bases and J 6 bases, leaving 11 bases between the germline ends. The germline gives CDR1 SQVTM, CDR2 ANQGSEA. This CDR3 spans 12 amino acids. CDR3 in amino acids: CSVERGYGEQYF. CDR3 coding DNA: TGCAGCGTTGAACGAGGGTATGGCGAGCAGTACTTC.

The rearrangement uses TRBV18 and TRBJ1-6; D may be TRBD1 (5 bases). The germline V gene encodes CDR1 KGHSH and CDR2 LQKENI. The V gene lost 5 bases and the J gene lost 7 bases, with 12 bases spanning the gap. The CDR3 consists of 14 residues. The chain's CDR3 is CASSSGTANSPLHF. The CDR3 DNA reads TGTGCCAGCTCAAGCGGGACGGCGAATTCACCCCTCCACTTT.

For this clonotype: Being one base from a much bigger clone, this may be a read error. V and J are TRBV6-2 or TRBV6-3 and TRBJ2-4, with TRBD1 as a possible D gene (6 bases). Germline CDR1 and CDR2: MNHEY and SVGEGT. This CDR3 is built from 13 residues. For the CDR3, the DNA is TGTGCCAGCCTAAGCCGCACTCGGGACATTAAGTACTTC. Translating it yields CASLSRTRDIKYF.

In this sample, this clonotype turned up a few times. The J gene is TRBJ2-7, the V gene TRBV19, with D possibly TRBD2 on 6 matching bases. CDR1 LNHDA and CDR2 SQIVND come from the germline V gene (reference sequence). V was clipped by 10 bases and J by 3 bases, with 16 bases between them. This CDR3 contains 13 residues. CDR3 sequence: CATRRAPSYEQYF. CDR3 bases: TGTGCCACCAGGAGGGCCCCGAGCTACGAGCAGTACTTC. The full variable domain, its missing parts supplied by reference TRBV19 and TRBJ2-7, is DGGITQSPKYLFRKEGQNVTLSCEQNLNHDAMYWYRQDPGQGLRLIYYSQIVNDFQKGDIAEGYSVSREKKESFPLTVTSAQKNPTAFYLCATRRAPSYEQYFGPGTRLTVT.

This clonotype was found many times. The chain recombines TRBV25-1 with TRBJ2-7, with TRBD1 matching 8 bases. There are 14 residues in the CDR3. Per the germline V gene, CDR1 is MGHDK and CDR2 is SYGVNS. V was clipped by 6 bases and J by 6 bases; unmatched bases: 10. In DNA form, the CDR3 reads TGTGCCAGCAGGGAGGCGGACAGGGTAGGCGAGCAGTACTTC. Protein: CASREADRVGEQYF.

This clonotype was picked up many times. The chain recombines TRBV27 with TRBJ2-3; D unclear. This CDR3 contains 13 residues. V was pared by 6 bases and J by 4 bases, with 11 bases between. CDR1 is MNHEY and CDR2 is SMNVEV in the germline V gene (reference sequence). The CDR3 bases are TGTGCCAGCAGCTTTTTGGCATCAGATACGCAGTATTTT. Translation gives CASSFLASDTQYF.

The genes are TRBV19 and TRBJ2-7; 8 bases are shared with TRBD1. Germline CDR1 reads LNHDA; CDR2 reads SQIVND (reference sequence). Trimming cost V 8 bases and J 0 bases; bases outside gene matches: 0. This CDR3 has 12 amino acids. This CDR3 is CASGQGSYEQYF. CDR3 coding DNA: TGTGCCAGTGGACAGGGCTCCTACGAGCAGTACTTC.

A word on this clonotype: A single base separates this from a much larger clone, so it may be a read error. This rearrangement joins TRBV6-2 or TRBV6-3 to TRBJ1-1; possibly TRBD1 for D (6 bases). Germline assignment: CDR1 MNHEY and CDR2 SVGEGT. The CDR3 spans 14 residues. V was trimmed by 9 bases and J by 0 bases, leaving 14 bases between them. The CDR3 DNA reads TGTGCCAGACTACCCAGGGGAATGAACACTGAAGCTTTCTTT. Translated: CARLPRGMNTEAFF.

This clonotype occurred many times. The chain combines TRBV29-1 with TRBJ2-5; 9 bases are shared with TRBD2. The V gene's germline CDR1 is SQVTM and CDR2 ANQGSEA. CDR3 length equals 15 residues. After removal of 6 bases from V and 2 bases from J, the junction contained 10 bases not matched to a gene. This chain's CDR3 is CSVQGGLAKQETQYF. CDR3 bases: TGCAGCGTCCAGGGAGGACTAGCGAAACAAGAGACCCAGTACTTC.

This clonotype was counted only a few times. This chain joins TRBV12-3 or TRBV12-4 and TRBJ2-2; D call uncertain. The V gene lost 5 bases and the J gene lost 1 base, with 8 bases spanning the gap. CDR3 length: 14 residues. CDR3 bases: TGTGCCAGCAGTCTTCTAGGGAACACCGGGGAGCTGTTTTTT. Protein sequence: CASSLLGNTGELFF.

This clonotype was counted at least ten times. J is TRBJ2-3 and V is TRBV28, with D perhaps TRBD2 (6 bases). The CDR3 loop spans 13 amino acids. Germline V CDR1 and CDR2: MDHEN, SYDVKM. The germline V and J ends were trimmed by 8 bases and 9 bases, with 18 bases remaining between them. In DNA, the CDR3 is TGTGCCAGCTACGTTAACCGGGACTCAACGCAGTATTTT. This encodes CASYVNRDSTQYF.

V gene TRBV12-3 or TRBV12-4 combines with J gene TRBJ1-2, with D hard to call. V was shortened by 5 bases and J by 3 bases, with 10 bases between the two germline ends. The CDR3 is made up of 13 amino acids. The CDR3 is CASSSADHYGYTF. The CDR3 nucleotides read TGTGCCAGCAGTAGTGCCGACCACTATGGCTACACCTTC.

The chain combines TRBV7-2 with TRBJ1-3, with D possibly being TRBD1 (5 bases). The CDR3 contains 15 residues. CDR1 is SGHTA and CDR2 is FQGNSA in the germline V gene. The ends were cut back, 5 bases at V and 5 bases at J, with 16 bases in the middle. This chain's CDR3 is CASSLARQGRNTIYF. CDR3 DNA sequence: TGTGCCAGCAGCCTCGCACGGCAGGGACGAAACACCATATATTTT.

The genes are TRBV5-1 and TRBJ2-7, with 7 nucleotides matching TRBD2. The trim removed 3 bases at V and 2 bases at J, leaving 5 bases unmatched. Germline V CDR1 and CDR2: SGHRS, YFSETQ. There are 14 residues in the CDR3. As DNA, the CDR3 is TGCGCCAGCAGCTCGGCTAGCGGAGCCTACGAGCAGTACTTC. The encoded protein is CASSSASGAYEQYF. Variable domain in full (rest from reference TRBV5-1 and TRBJ2-7): KAGVTQTPRYLIKTRGQQVTLSCSPISGHRSVSWYQQTPGQGLQFLFEYFSETQRNKGNFPGRFSGRQFSNSRSEMNVSTLELGDSALYLCASSSASGAYEQYFGPGTRLTVT.

This clonotype was recorded at least ten times. The V call is TRBV27, the J call TRBJ2-7, with D perhaps assigned TRBD1 or TRBD2 (5 bases each). V lost 8 bases and J lost 3, with 14 bases in between. The CDR3 consists of 13 residues. Germline values: CDR1 MNHEY, CDR2 SMNVEV (reference sequence). The CDR3 spells CASCLARGYEQYF. The CDR3 coding sequence is TGTGCCAGCTGCCTGGCGAGGGGCTACGAGCAGTACTTC.

This clonotype was counted many times. The chain combines TRBV4-2 with TRBJ1-2; D not certain. The CDR3 sequence is 15 residues long. Deletions cut 0 bases from V and 4 bases from J, with 12 bases between. Germline V gives CDR1 LGHNA, CDR2 YNFKEQ. DNA for the CDR3: TGTGCCAGCAGCCAAGAGGCCGGAGGAGTCTATGGCTACACCTTC. This gives the protein CASSQEAGGVYGYTF.

This clonotype has more than one count but fewer than ten. The V gene is TRBV25-1, the J gene TRBJ2-7, with 13 nucleotides matching TRBD2. Germline V gene data show CDR1 as MGHDK and CDR2 as SYGVNS. After removal of 2 bases from V and 5 bases from J, the junction contained 6 bases not matched to a gene. There are 16 residues in the CDR3. The CDR3 DNA sequence: TGTGCCAGCAGTGAACCCTGGACTAGCGGGAGTGACGAGCAGTACTTC. Residues: CASSEPWTSGSDEQYF.

The table lists this clonotype with many counts. The genes are TRBV10-3 and TRBJ2-1; possible D gene TRBD1, 5 bases. V dropped 10 bases and J dropped 4 bases, with 14 bases sitting between them. CDR1 ENHRY and CDR2 SYGVKD come from the germline V gene. The CDR3 extends over 13 amino acids. The CDR3 DNA reads as TGTGCCACCTCAAGGGGAAATTACAATGAGCAGTTCTTC. Its protein is CATSRGNYNEQFF.

This clonotype was observed many times. The chain carries TRBV28 and TRBJ1-3, with D maybe TRBD1 (5 bases). CDR1 and CDR2 (germline): MDHEN, SYDVKM. This CDR3 contains 15 residues. The ends were cut back, 2 bases at V and 2 bases at J, with 10 bases in the middle. The CDR3 nucleotides are TGTGCCAGCAGTTTAGTCTCAGGGACTGGAAACACCATATATTTT. Protein product: CASSLVSGTGNTIYF.

A few counts support this clonotype. The chain is built from TRBV7-9 and TRBJ1-1; D perhaps matches TRBD1 (6 bases). V shed 4 bases and J shed 1 base, with 22 bases lying between them. Looked up from germline, CDR1 is SEHNR and CDR2 is FQNEAQ (reference sequence). There are 18 residues in the CDR3. CDR3 nucleotide sequence: TGTGCCAGCAGCTCGACCCTTTCTCGGACAGAAAAGAACACTGAAGCTTTCTTT. Protein sequence: CASSSTLSRTEKNTEAFF.

About this clonotype itself: This sequence may be a read error, since a much larger clone differs from it by one base. This rearrangement joins TRBV20-1 to TRBJ1-5; D unclear. Germline V CDR1 and CDR2: DFQATT, SNEGSKA (reference sequence). The V end lost 0 bases, the J end lost 9 bases, and 15 bases lay between the germline ends. This CDR3 spans 14 amino acids. As DNA, the CDR3 is TGCAGTGCTAGAGAAGAGAAGTGGGCCGGGCCCCAGCATTTT. This sequence encodes CSAREEKWAGPQHF.

In this sample, this clonotype turned up a few times. This may arise from a read error, as a much more abundant clone is one base away. The chain combines TRBV7-8 with TRBJ2-1, with D maybe TRBD1 (6 bases). CDR1 is SGHVS, CDR2 FQNEAQ, per germline. The CDR3 totals 13 residues. CDR3 residues: CASRLEGGGEQFF. The CDR3 nucleotides are TGTGCCAGCCGCTTAGAAGGGGGTGGTGAGCAGTTCTTC. The full variable domain, completed using reference TRBV7-8 and TRBJ2-1, is GAGVSQSPRYKVAKRGQDVALRCDPISGHVSLFWYQQALGQGPEFLTYFQNEAQLDKSGLPSDRFFAERPEGSVSTLKIQRTQQEDSAVYLCASRLEGGGEQFFGPGTRLTVL.